Sequencing of this TCR beta chain was carried out in a study of blood T cell repertoires in COVID-19. About the study: Spain, Italy and the United States supplied samples that represented acute and convalescent COVID-19. PBMCs, B-cell-depleted T cells, or T cells provided the cDNA or gDNA that made up the material.

In the source study's methods: Amplification of reference gene primers provided the estimated nucleated cell counts. The repertoire was sequenced with immunoSEQ multiplex PCR; TCRdb's copy has only in-frame clones and lacks some. Clonal size and the V and J genes are those of that table, whereas D and trimming came from the DNA. Of 250,000 to 300,000 clones listed, roughly 85% are singletons. The J segment lost 4 bases and the V segment lost 5 bases, leaving 6 bases of the junction unmatched. Germline CDR1 MNHEY, CDR2 SVGEGT. The CDR3 is 14 residues long. This TCR came from a man aged 60-69 years who had recovered from COVID-19. The sample was peripheral blood. The chain carries TRBV6-2 or TRBV6-3 and TRBJ2-5, with 8 bases that match TRBD1. CDR3 sequence reads: CASSNPGGIETQYF. The CDR3, as DNA: TGTGCCAGCAGTAATCCAGGGGGCATAGAGACCCAGTACTTC.